This record concerns one T cell receptor (beta chain) sequence. Trimming removed 5 bases from V and 1 base from J, with 12 bases in between. CDR3 size: 14 residues. CDR1 is LNHDA and CDR2 is SQIVND in the germline V gene (reference sequence). Assay: immunoSEQ multiplex PCR; the TCRdb copy retains only in-frame clones and omits some. The table records about 310,000 clones, about 88% of them present only once. These data come from a study of blood T cell repertoires in COVID-19. Across the whole study: COVID-19 samples from acute and convalescent phases originated in the United States, Italy and Spain.

The chain links TRBV19 to TRBJ2-7; D perhaps matches TRBD2 (6 bases). The specimen sequenced was PBMCs or T cells enriched from blood (not recorded which). The clonotype was recovered from a woman aged 40 to 50 who had recovered from COVID-19. The CDR3 nucleotides read TGTGCCAGTAGTTTTGTAGCGGATTCCTACGAGCAGTACTTC. Residues: CASSFVADSYEQYF. Full variable domain (remainder filled in from reference TRBV19 and TRBJ2-7): DGGITQSPKYLFRKEGQNVTLSCEQNLNHDAMYWYRQDPGQGLRLIYYSQIVNDFQKGDIAEGYSVSREKKESFPLTVTSAQKNPTAFYLCASSFVADSYEQYFGPGTRLTVT.